A single TCR beta chain is shown here with its context. Sequenced by immunoSEQ multiplex PCR; TCRdb stores in-frame clones only, minus some. In the table there are some 260,000 clones, approximately 91% of which are singletons. This sample was taken from a study of blood T cell repertoires in COVID-19. The receptor comes from a woman in her 30s with acute or convalescent COVID-19. Material: peripheral blood.

This chain's CDR3 is CASSEDTYSNQPQHF. Written as DNA, the CDR3 is TGCGCCAGCAGCGAGGATACATATAGCAATCAGCCCCAGCATTTT. V is TRBV5-1 and J is TRBJ1-5; no clear D gene. V was cut by 4 bases and J by 0 bases, with 11 bases left in between. There are 15 residues in the CDR3. Germline CDR1 SGHRS, CDR2 YFSETQ. The full variable domain, completed using reference TRBV5-1 and TRBJ1-5, is KAGVTQTPRYLIKTRGQQVTLSCSPISGHRSVSWYQQTPGQGLQFLFEYFSETQRNKGNFPGRFSGRQFSNSRSEMNVSTLELGDSALYLCASSEDTYSNQPQHFGDGTRLSIL.